A selection of T cell receptor beta chains follows, all from one sample in a study of cytomegalovirus exposure and HLA in healthy donors. Repertoires were generated with immunoSEQ multiplex PCR, while TCRdb's copy carries only in-frame clones and drops some. Here the sample spans tens of thousands of clones, more than 65% being singletons. Sequencing was carried out using PBMCs. Receptors originate from a woman aged 18-29 years in good health and CMV-seronegative. Both conserved end residues are part of each CDR3. D genes are given only for firm matches. Expanded clones are given a class, and other clones once, few, many or no size at all.

v_call: TRBV5-1
cdr3_length: 16
d_call: -
clone_size: -
j_call: TRBJ2-4
cdr3_aa: CASSLERVGAKNSQYF
cdr3_nt: TGCGCCAGCAGCTTGGAGCGTGTGGGGGCCAAAAACAGTCAGTACTTC

v_call: TRBV9
cdr3_length: 14
d_call: TRBD2
clone_size: -
j_call: TRBJ2-4
cdr3_aa: CASSPGLAGNIQYF
cdr3_nt: TGTGCCAGCAGCCCCGGACTAGCGGGAAACATTCAGTACTTC

v_call: TRBV9
cdr3_length: 16
d_call: -
clone_size: -
j_call: TRBJ2-6
cdr3_aa: CASSPEYRSGANGLTF
cdr3_nt: TGTGCCAGCAGCCCAGAGTACCGCTCTGGGGCCAACGGCCTGACTTTC

v_call: TRBV28
cdr3_length: 13
d_call: -
clone_size: -
j_call: TRBJ2-1
cdr3_aa: CASSLTRYNEQFF
cdr3_nt: TGTGCCAGCAGTTTAACCAGGTACAATGAGCAGTTCTTC

v_call: TRBV9
cdr3_length: 12
d_call: -
clone_size: -
j_call: TRBJ2-7
cdr3_aa: CASSTTSYEQYF
cdr3_nt: TGTGCCAGCAGCACTACGTCCTACGAGCAGTACTTC

v_call: TRBV30
cdr3_length: 15
d_call: -
clone_size: -
j_call: TRBJ1-2
cdr3_aa: CAWSRTRGGFYGYTF
cdr3_nt: TGTGCCTGGAGTCGGACCCGAGGAGGGTTCTATGGCTACACCTTC

v_call: TRBV11-2
cdr3_length: 15
d_call: TRBD1
clone_size: once
j_call: TRBJ2-7
cdr3_aa: CASSSGQGASYEQYF
cdr3_nt: TGTGCCAGCAGCTCGGGACAGGGGGCATCCTACGAGCAGTACTTC

v_call: TRBV7-3
cdr3_length: 13
d_call: -
clone_size: -
j_call: TRBJ2-7
cdr3_aa: CASSSGTVFEQYF
cdr3_nt: TGTGCCAGCAGCTCCGGGACTGTTTTCGAGCAGTACTTC

v_call: TRBV5-6
cdr3_length: 11
d_call: -
clone_size: -
j_call: TRBJ2-7
cdr3_aa: CASSYGVEQYF
cdr3_nt: TGTGCCAGCAGCTACGGTGTCGAGCAGTACTTC

v_call: TRBV7-3
cdr3_length: 16
d_call: -
clone_size: -
j_call: TRBJ2-6
cdr3_aa: CASSPLWESGANGLTF
cdr3_nt: TGTGCCAGCAGCCCCCTCTGGGAATCTGGGGCCAACGGCCTGACTTTC

v_call: TRBV6-5
cdr3_length: 16
d_call: TRBD2
clone_size: -
j_call: TRBJ2-5
cdr3_aa: CASSYSLALVGETQYF
cdr3_nt: TGTGCCAGCAGTTACTCACTAGCGTTGGTGGGGGAGACCCAGTACTTC

v_call: TRBV9
cdr3_length: 14
d_call: -
clone_size: once
j_call: TRBJ2-5
cdr3_aa: CASSGSGTQETQYF
cdr3_nt: TGTGCCAGCAGCGGAAGCGGTACCCAAGAGACCCAGTACTTC

v_call: TRBV7-2
cdr3_length: 13
d_call: -
clone_size: -
j_call: TRBJ1-1
cdr3_aa: CASSSAGNTEAFF
cdr3_nt: TGTGCCAGCAGCTCCGCGGGGAACACTGAAGCTTTCTTT

v_call: TRBV7-3
cdr3_length: 13
d_call: -
clone_size: -
j_call: TRBJ1-2
cdr3_aa: CASSLNGNYGYTF
cdr3_nt: TGTGCCAGCAGCTTAAATGGCAACTATGGCTACACCTTC

v_call: TRBV28
cdr3_length: 14
d_call: TRBD2
clone_size: -
j_call: TRBJ2-7
cdr3_aa: CASRFTGLAREQYF
cdr3_nt: TGTGCCAGCAGATTCACGGGACTAGCGCGCGAGCAGTACTTC

v_call: TRBV7-9
cdr3_length: 15
d_call: TRBD1
clone_size: -
j_call: TRBJ2-2
cdr3_aa: CASSLGQGSAGELFF
cdr3_nt: TGTGCCAGCAGCCTAGGACAGGGTTCCGCCGGGGAGCTGTTTTTT

v_call: TRBV30
cdr3_length: 13
d_call: -
clone_size: few
j_call: TRBJ1-2
cdr3_aa: CAWSGQILYGYTF
cdr3_nt: TGTGCCTGGAGTGGACAAATTTTATATGGCTACACCTTC

v_call: TRBV5-6
cdr3_length: 16
d_call: TRBD1
clone_size: -
j_call: TRBJ1-1
cdr3_aa: CASNPREFRGRSPAFF
cdr3_nt: TGTGCCAGCAACCCCCGGGAGTTTAGGGGGCGCTCCCCAGCTTTCTTT

v_call: TRBV7-3
cdr3_length: 12
d_call: -
clone_size: -
j_call: TRBJ2-5
cdr3_aa: CASSFPEATQYF
cdr3_nt: TGTGCCAGCAGCTTTCCGGAGGCGACCCAGTACTTC

v_call: TRBV7-3
cdr3_length: 15
d_call: TRBD2
clone_size: once
j_call: TRBJ2-5
cdr3_aa: CASSLNAGGEETQYF
cdr3_nt: TGTGCCAGCAGCTTAAATGCGGGAGGGGAAGAGACCCAGTACTTC

v_call: TRBV7-9
cdr3_length: 15
d_call: TRBD2
clone_size: few
j_call: TRBJ2-7
cdr3_aa: CASSLRAGVFYEQYF
cdr3_nt: TGTGCCAGCAGCTTAAGGGCGGGAGTTTTCTACGAGCAGTACTTC

v_call: TRBV6-1
cdr3_length: 15
d_call: TRBD2
clone_size: -
j_call: TRBJ2-7
cdr3_aa: CASSERLAGSYEQYF
cdr3_nt: TGTGCCAGCAGTGAAAGACTAGCGGGGTCCTACGAGCAGTACTTC

v_call: TRBV6-1
cdr3_length: 18
d_call: TRBD1
clone_size: -
j_call: TRBJ2-7
cdr3_aa: CASSELFEGTGAGREQYF
cdr3_nt: TGTGCCAGCAGTGAACTTTTTGAAGGGACAGGTGCCGGGAGAGAGCAGTACTTC

v_call: TRBV5-1
cdr3_length: 14
d_call: TRBD1
clone_size: -
j_call: TRBJ2-1
cdr3_aa: CASRVTGGVDEQFF
cdr3_nt: TGCGCCAGCAGGGTGACAGGGGGCGTGGATGAGCAGTTCTTC

v_call: TRBV25-1
cdr3_length: 18
d_call: TRBD1
clone_size: -
j_call: TRBJ1-1
cdr3_aa: CASSANTGTGSLNTEAFF
cdr3_nt: TGTGCCAGCAGTGCAAATACCGGGACAGGGAGCTTGAACACTGAAGCTTTCTTT